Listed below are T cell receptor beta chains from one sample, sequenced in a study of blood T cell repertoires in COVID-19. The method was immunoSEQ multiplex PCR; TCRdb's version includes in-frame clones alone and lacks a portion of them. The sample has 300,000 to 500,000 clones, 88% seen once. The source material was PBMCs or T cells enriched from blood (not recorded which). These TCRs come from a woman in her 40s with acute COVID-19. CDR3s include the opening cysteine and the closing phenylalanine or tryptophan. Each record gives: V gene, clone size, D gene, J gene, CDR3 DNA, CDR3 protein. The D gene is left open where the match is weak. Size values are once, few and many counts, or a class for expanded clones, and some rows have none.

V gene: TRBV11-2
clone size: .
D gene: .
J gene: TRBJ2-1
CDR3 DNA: TGTGCCAGCAGCCCCCGGTCGGAGCAGTTCTTC
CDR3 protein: CASSPRSEQFF

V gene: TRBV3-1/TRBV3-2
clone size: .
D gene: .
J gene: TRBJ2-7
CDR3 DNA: TGTGCCAGCAGCCAAGAAAGTAGGGGGGAGCAGTACTTC
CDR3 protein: CASSQESRGEQYF

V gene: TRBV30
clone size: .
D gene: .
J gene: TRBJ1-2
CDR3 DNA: TGTGCCTGGAGTCCTTCCTCGGACTATGGCTACACCTTC
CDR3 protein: CAWSPSSDYGYTF

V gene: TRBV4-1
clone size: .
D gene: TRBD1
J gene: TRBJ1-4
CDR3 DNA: TGCGCCAGCAGCCCGGGACAGGGCGAGGAAAAACTGTTTTTT
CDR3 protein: CASSPGQGEEKLFF

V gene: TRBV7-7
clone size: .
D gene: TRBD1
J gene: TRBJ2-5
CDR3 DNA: TGTGCCAGCAGCTTAGGCGTAGGGGGCTGGGAGACCCAGTACTTC
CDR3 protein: CASSLGVGGWETQYF

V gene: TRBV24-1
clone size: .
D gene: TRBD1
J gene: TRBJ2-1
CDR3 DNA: TGTGCCACCAGTGATTCCGCGACAGGGGGCCTTTCGGGTGAGCAGTTCTTC
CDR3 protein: CATSDSATGGLSGEQFF

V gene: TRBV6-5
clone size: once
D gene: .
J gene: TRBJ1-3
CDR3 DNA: TGTGCCAGCAGTTGGGGGCCTGGAAACACCATATATTTT
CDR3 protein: CASSWGPGNTIYF

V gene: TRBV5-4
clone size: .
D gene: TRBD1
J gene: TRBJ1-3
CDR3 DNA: TGTGCCAGCAGCTGGGACAGGAGCACCCAAGACACCATATATTTT
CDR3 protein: CASSWDRSTQDTIYF

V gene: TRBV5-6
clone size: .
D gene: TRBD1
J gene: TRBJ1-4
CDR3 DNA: TGTGCCAGCAGCTTGCTCGGGACAGGGATTAGTGAAAAACTGTTTTTT
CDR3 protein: CASSLLGTGISEKLFF

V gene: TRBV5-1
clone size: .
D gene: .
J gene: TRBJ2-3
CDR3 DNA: TGCGCCAGCAGCTTGGCCCTAGCCGACACAGATACGCAGTATTTT
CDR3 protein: CASSLALADTDTQYF

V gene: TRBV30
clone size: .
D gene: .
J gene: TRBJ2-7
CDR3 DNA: TGTGCCTGGAACCGGGACTTCGAGCAGTACTTC
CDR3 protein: CAWNRDFEQYF

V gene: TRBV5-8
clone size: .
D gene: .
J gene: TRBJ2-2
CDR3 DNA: TGTGCCAGCAGCTCAGGAAACTCCCAAGACACCGGGGAGCTGTTTTTT
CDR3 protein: CASSSGNSQDTGELFF

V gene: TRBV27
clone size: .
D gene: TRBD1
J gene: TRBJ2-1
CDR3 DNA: TGTGCCAGCAGTCACAGGAGACAGGGAATCAATGAGCAGTTCTTC
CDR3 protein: CASSHRRQGINEQFF

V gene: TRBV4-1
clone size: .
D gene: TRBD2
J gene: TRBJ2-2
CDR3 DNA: TGCGCCAGCAGCCAAGATTTTGTGGCGGGGGGGGACACCGGGGAGCTGTTTTTT
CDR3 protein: CASSQDFVAGGDTGELFF

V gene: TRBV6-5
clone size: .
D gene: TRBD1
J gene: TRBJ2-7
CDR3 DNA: TGTGCCAGCATTTCAGACAGGGGAGGCGAGCAGTACTTC
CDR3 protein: CASISDRGGEQYF

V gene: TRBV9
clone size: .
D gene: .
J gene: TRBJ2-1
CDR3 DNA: TGTGCCAGCAGCTTCAGATACGAGGCCAATGAGCAGTTCTTC
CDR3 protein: CASSFRYEANEQFF

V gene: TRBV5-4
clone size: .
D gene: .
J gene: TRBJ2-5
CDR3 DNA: TGTGCCAGCAGCTTGGCCCTGCTGGGGGCACGAGAGACCCAGTACTTC
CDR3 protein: CASSLALLGARETQYF

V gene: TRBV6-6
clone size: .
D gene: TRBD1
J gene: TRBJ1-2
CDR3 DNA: TGTGCCAGCAGTTTACCAATTAGACAGGGGAACTATGGCTACACCTTC
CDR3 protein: CASSLPIRQGNYGYTF

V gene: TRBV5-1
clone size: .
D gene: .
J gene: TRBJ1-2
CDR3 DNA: TGCGCCAGCAGCACCGCGGGGGGCGTCTATGGCTACACCTTC
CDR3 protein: CASSTAGGVYGYTF

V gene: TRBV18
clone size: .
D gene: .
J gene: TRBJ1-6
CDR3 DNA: TGTGCCAGCTCACCACGGGGAGAGGACGGTTCACCCCTCCACTTT
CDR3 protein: CASSPRGEDGSPLHF

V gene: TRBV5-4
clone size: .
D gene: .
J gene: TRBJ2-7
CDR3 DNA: TGTGCCAGCAGCCCGGACACCGGACACCACTACGAGCAGTACTTC
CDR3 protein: CASSPDTGHHYEQYF

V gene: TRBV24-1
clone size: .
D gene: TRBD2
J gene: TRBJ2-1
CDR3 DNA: TGTGCCACGGGACTAGCGGGGGCGGCTGAGCAGTTCTTC
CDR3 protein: CATGLAGAAEQFF

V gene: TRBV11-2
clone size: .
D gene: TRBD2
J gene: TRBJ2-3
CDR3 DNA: TGTGCCAGCAGCTTACGTTATGAGCGGGGGGGCACAGATACGCAGTATTTT
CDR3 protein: CASSLRYERGGTDTQYF

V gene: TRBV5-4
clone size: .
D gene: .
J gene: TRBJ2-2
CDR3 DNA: TGTGCCAGCAGCTTGTTAGGGGGCACCGGGGAGCTGTTTTTT
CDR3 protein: CASSLLGGTGELFF

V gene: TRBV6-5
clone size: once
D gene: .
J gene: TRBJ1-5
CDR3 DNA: TGTGCTACGGCTCTGTTAGGGGGTCAGCCCCAGCATTTT
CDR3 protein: CATALLGGQPQHF

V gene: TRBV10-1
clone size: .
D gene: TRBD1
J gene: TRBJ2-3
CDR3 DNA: TGCGCCAGCAGTGAGTCTGACAGGGGCCTTTTCACAGATACGCAGTATTTT
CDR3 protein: CASSESDRGLFTDTQYF

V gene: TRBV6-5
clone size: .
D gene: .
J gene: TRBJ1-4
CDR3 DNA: TGTGCCAGCAGTCGCACAGCAGGGACTGATGAAAAACTGTTTTTT
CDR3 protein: CASSRTAGTDEKLFF

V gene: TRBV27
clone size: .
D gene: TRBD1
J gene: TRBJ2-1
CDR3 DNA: TGTGCCAGCAGTCCCCGGACAGGAGTGGGCAATGAGCAGTTCTTC
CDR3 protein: CASSPRTGVGNEQFF

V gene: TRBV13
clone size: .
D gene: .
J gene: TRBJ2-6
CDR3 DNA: TGTGCCAGCAGCTCTACTTTTCACTCCGGGACACCGAGCTCTGGGGCCAACGTCCTGACTTTC
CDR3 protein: CASSSTFHSGTPSSGANVLTF

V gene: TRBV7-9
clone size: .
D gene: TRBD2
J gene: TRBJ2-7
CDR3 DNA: TGTGCCAGCAGCGAATTAGCGGGGGCTACCTACGAGCAGTACTTC
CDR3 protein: CASSELAGATYEQYF

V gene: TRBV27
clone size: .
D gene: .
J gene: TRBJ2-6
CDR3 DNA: TGTGCCAGCAGTTTCGTTGGGGCCAACGTCCTGACTTTC
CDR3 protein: CASSFVGANVLTF

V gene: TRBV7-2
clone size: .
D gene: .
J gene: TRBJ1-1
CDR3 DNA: TGTGCCAGCAAGATCGACATGAACACTGAAGCTTTCTTT
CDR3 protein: CASKIDMNTEAFF

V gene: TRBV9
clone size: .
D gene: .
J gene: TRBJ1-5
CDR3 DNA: TGTGCCAGCAGCGTAGGGTGGGGGCTTGGCCAGCCCCAGCATTTT
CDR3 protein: CASSVGWGLGQPQHF

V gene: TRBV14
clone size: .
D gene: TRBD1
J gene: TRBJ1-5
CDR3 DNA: TGTGCCAACAAAACTCACGGGACAGGGGGCATTCCTGGCAATCAGCCCCAGCATTTT
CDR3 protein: CANKTHGTGGIPGNQPQHF

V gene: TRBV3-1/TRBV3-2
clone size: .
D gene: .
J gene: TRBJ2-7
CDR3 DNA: TGTGCCAGCAGCCAAGTAAACTACGAGCAGTACTTC
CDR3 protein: CASSQVNYEQYF

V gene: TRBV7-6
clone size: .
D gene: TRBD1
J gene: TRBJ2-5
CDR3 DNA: TGTGCCAGCAGCCCGCTGGACAGGGAAGGGGAGACCCAGTACTTC
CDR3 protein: CASSPLDREGETQYF

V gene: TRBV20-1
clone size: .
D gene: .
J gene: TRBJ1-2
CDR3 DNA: TGCAGTGCTAGTCTGGGGGCCGGGTATGGCTACACCTTC
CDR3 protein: CSASLGAGYGYTF

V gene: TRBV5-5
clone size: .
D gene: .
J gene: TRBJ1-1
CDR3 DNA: TGTGCCAGCAGCTTGTGGTTCCGCGGGGCTTGGACTGAAGCTTTCTTT
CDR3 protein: CASSLWFRGAWTEAFF

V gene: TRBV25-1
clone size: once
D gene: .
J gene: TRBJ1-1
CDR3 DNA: TGTGCCAGCAGCCCGACAGGGAACACTGAAGCTTTCTTT
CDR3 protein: CASSPTGNTEAFF

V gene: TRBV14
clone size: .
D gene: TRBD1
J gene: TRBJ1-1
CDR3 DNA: TGTGCCAGCAGCCATGAGCTTCCGGGACAGAGGAACACTGAAGCTTTCTTT
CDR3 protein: CASSHELPGQRNTEAFF

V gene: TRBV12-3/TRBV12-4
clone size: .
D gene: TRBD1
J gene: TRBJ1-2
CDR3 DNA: TGTGCCAGCAGTTACGGACAGGGAGCTGGCTACACCTTC
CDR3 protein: CASSYGQGAGYTF

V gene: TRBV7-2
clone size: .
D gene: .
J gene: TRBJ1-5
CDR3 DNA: TGTGCCAGCAGCGAACAGGGACGGGGTGGAGGGCCCCAGCATTTT
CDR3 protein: CASSEQGRGGGPQHF

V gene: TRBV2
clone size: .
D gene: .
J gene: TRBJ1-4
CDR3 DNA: TGTGCCAGCAGTGAGAGCGGGGGGCGGAGTGAAAAACTGTTTTTT
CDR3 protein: CASSESGGRSEKLFF

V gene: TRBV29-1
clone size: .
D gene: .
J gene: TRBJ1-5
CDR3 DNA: TGCAGCGTTGAAACCGCAGGGGACAATCAGCCCCAGCATTTT
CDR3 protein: CSVETAGDNQPQHF

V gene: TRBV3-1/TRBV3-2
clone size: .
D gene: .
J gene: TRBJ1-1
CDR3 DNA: TGTGCCAGCAGCCGCCAGGACAGTTTTACTGAAGCTTTCTTT
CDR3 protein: CASSRQDSFTEAFF

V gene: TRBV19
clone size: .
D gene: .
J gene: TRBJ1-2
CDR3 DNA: TGTGCCAGTACTATAGATGGGCAGGGAAGCTATGGCTACACCTTC
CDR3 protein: CASTIDGQGSYGYTF

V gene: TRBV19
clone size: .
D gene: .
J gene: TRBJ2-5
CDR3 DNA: TGTGCCAGTGGAGTTGGAAGGCAAGAGACCCAGTACTTC
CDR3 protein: CASGVGRQETQYF

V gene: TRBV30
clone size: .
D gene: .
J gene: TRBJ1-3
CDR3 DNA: TGTGCCTGGAAAGGCAGGCAGTCTCTGGGAAACACCATATATTTT
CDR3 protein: CAWKGRQSLGNTIYF

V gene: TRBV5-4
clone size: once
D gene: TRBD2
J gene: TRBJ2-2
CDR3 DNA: TGTGCCAGCGTCCCTCTAGCGGGGAACACCGGGGAGCTGTTTTTT
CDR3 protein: CASVPLAGNTGELFF

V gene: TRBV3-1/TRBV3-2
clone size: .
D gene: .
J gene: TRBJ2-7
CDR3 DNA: TGTGCCAGCAGCCTAGGCCGGGACACCTCCTACGAGCAGTACTTC
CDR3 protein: CASSLGRDTSYEQYF

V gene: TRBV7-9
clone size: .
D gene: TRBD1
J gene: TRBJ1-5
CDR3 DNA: TGTGCCAGCGGCAAAACTCCCCAACTCAGGGGGAGCAATCAGCCCCAGCATTTT
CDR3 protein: CASGKTPQLRGSNQPQHF

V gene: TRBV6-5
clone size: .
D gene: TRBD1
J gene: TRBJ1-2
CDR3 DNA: TGTGCCAGCAGAGCGGGACAGGGAAACTATGGCTACACCTTC
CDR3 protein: CASRAGQGNYGYTF

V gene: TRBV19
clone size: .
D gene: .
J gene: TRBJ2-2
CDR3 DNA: TGTGCCAGTAGTATTGAGACAGTGAACACCGGGGAGCTGTTTTTT
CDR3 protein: CASSIETVNTGELFF

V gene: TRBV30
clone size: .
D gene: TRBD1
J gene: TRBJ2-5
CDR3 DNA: TGTGCCTGGGGACAGGGGGTGGGACAAGAGACCCAGTACTTC
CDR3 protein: CAWGQGVGQETQYF

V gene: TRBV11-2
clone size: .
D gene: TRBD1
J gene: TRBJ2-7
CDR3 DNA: TGTGCCAGCAGCCCCCGCGGGACAGGTTCTGACGAGCAGTACTTC
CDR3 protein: CASSPRGTGSDEQYF

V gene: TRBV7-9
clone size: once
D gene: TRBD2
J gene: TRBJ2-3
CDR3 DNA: TGTGCCAGCAGCTTTCGCGGACTAGCGGGGGGACATAGCACAGATACGCAGTATTTT
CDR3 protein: CASSFRGLAGGHSTDTQYF

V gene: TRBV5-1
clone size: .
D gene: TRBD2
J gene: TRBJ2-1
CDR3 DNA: TGCGCCAGCAGCTTTCTAGCGGGGGGTCCCCATGAGCAGTTCTTC
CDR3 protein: CASSFLAGGPHEQFF

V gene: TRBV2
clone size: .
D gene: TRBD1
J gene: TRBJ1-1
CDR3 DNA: TGTGCCACCAGGACAGGGGGCGGCATGAACACTGAAGCTTTCTTT
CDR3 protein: CATRTGGGMNTEAFF

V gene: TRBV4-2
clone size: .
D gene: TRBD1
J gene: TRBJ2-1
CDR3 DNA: TGTGCCAGCAGCCAAGCCCATCAGGGGGCCGTCTACAATGAGCAGTTCTTC
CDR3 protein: CASSQAHQGAVYNEQFF